Shown below are 28 T cell receptor beta chains from a single sample sequenced in a study of vaccination and CD4 T cells after COVID-19. Antigens for these TCRs are unknown. Treatment noted: roughly 11-day PBMC culture with coronavirus spike peptide pools or control peptides (ViraFEST assay). Sequencing of cultured CD4+ T cell DNA used the Oncomine TCR Beta short-read assay. TCRdb recomputed calls from the PCR reads with MiXCR, one row per CDR3 protein. The sample holds 5,500 to 8,000 distinct CDR3 sequences; approximately 20% are singletons and the top ten take 20% to 30%. The sequencing used CD4+ T cells from blood, cultured in vitro, collected after SARS-CoV-2 vaccination. The receptor source for this set is a human donor who had recovered from COVID-19.

The chain is built from TRBV6-5 and TRBJ2-3, with D uncertain. CDR1 MNHEY and CDR2 SVGAGI come from the germline V gene. This CDR3 region has 13 residues. The V end lost 2 bases, the J end lost 5 bases, and 8 bases lay between the germline ends. CDR3 region: CASSYGQQDTQYF. In DNA form, the CDR3 reads TGTGCCAGCAGTTACGGCCAGCAAGATACGCAGTATTTT.

This clonotype is deemed medium-sized. This chain joins TRBV7-9 and TRBJ2-5; D unclear. The V end lost 1 base, the J end lost 3 bases, and 15 bases lay between the germline ends. The CDR3 is 16 residues long. Looked up from germline, CDR1 is SEHNR and CDR2 is FQNEAQ (reference sequence). The DNA of the CDR3 is TGTGCCAGCAGCTTAGTGAACTTAATAGTGGAAGAGACCCAGTACTTC. Translating gives CASSLVNLIVEETQYF.

Only a few counts were recorded for this clonotype. This chain uses TRBV7-2 with TRBJ1-1; D is unresolved. CDR3 length equals 14 residues. With 5 bases removed from V and 1 base from J, the gap between germline ends came to 11 bases. The germline V gene has CDR1 SGHTA and CDR2 FQGNSA. CDR3: CASSLIWGNTEAFF. CDR3 DNA: TGTGCCAGCAGCCTCATTTGGGGGAACACTGAAGCTTTCTTT.

J is TRBJ2-1 and V is TRBV29-1, with D uncertain. The V end lost 4 bases, the J end lost 6 bases, and 4 bases lay between the germline ends. Germline V gives CDR1 SQVTM, CDR2 ANQGSEA. This CDR3 is built from 10 residues. CDR3 bases: TGCAGCGTTGGACTCAATGAGCAGTTCTTC. It encodes CSVGLNEQFF.

By share, this clonotype counts as medium-sized. The V call is TRBV28, the J call TRBJ1-2; tentative D call: TRBD1 (5 bases). CDR1 and CDR2 (germline): MDHEN, SYDVKM. CDR3 length: 14 residues. V lost 1 base to trimming and J lost 8 bases, with 14 bases between them. CDR3 region: CASSLSRGARGYTF. CDR3 in DNA: TGTGCCAGCAGTTTATCGCGGGGCGCTAGGGGCTACACCTTC.

The chain employs TRBV7-9 and TRBJ2-4, with 9 bases fitting TRBD2. Germline lookup yields CDR1 SEHNR and CDR2 FQNEAQ (reference sequence). V shed 4 bases, J shed 1 base, and the junction held 11 bases outside the gene matches. The CDR3 spans 18 residues. The CDR3 is CASSWPPRLAGAKNIQYF. The CDR3 nucleotides are TGTGCCAGCAGCTGGCCGCCAAGGCTAGCGGGGGCCAAAAACATTCAGTACTTC.

In its sample, this clonotype ranks as medium-sized. The chain employs TRBV20-1 and TRBJ2-6, with unresolved D. The CDR3 is made up of 12 amino acids. V lost 3 bases and J 4 bases, leaving 4 bases between the germline ends. CDR1 is DFQATT, CDR2 SNEGSKA, per germline (reference sequence). CDR3 coding DNA: TGCAGTGCTAGTTCCGGGGCCAACGTCCTGACTTTC. Encoded protein: CSASSGANVLTF.

This clonotype qualifies as medium-sized. The chain has TRBV24-1 and TRBJ2-5; TRBD1 matches 10 bases. V gave up 4 bases and J gave up 4 bases; unmatched junction bases: 8. This CDR3 has 16 residues. Germline CDR1 and CDR2: KGHDR and SFDVKD. The CDR3 nucleotides read TGTGCCACCAGTGAGATGGGACAGGGGTGGTTAGAGACCCAGTACTTC. Encoded protein: CATSEMGQGWLETQYF.

The J gene is TRBJ2-7, the V gene TRBV4-2; TRBD1 might be the D (5 bases). Germline loops: CDR1 LGHNA, CDR2 YNFKEQ. The V gene lost 0 bases and the J gene lost 7 bases, with 13 bases spanning the gap. The CDR3 sequence is 14 residues long. CDR3 loop: CASSQDLTGWEQYF. CDR3 sequence (DNA): TGTGCCAGCAGCCAAGATTTAACAGGCTGGGAGCAGTACTTC.

The chain carries TRBV10-3 and TRBJ2-6; D is possibly TRBD2 (6 bases). The CDR3 spans 13 residues. Germline CDR1 reads ENHRY; CDR2 reads SYGVKD. The V end was cut by 9 bases, the J end by 3 bases, with 9 bases between. Written as DNA, the CDR3 is TGTGCCATGCGGGGCAGTGGGGCCAACGTCCTGACTTTC. Translating gives CAMRGSGANVLTF.

The rearrangement uses TRBV5-1 and TRBJ2-7, with D tentatively TRBD1 or TRBD2 (6 bases each). Germline loops: CDR1 SGHRS, CDR2 YFSETQ. The CDR3 is made up of 15 amino acids. Deletions cut 2 bases from V and 2 bases from J, with 14 bases between. The CDR3, as DNA: TGCGCCAGCAGCTTTTCGGCGGAGGGGGCCTACGAGCAGTACTTC. This codes for CASSFSAEGAYEQYF.

The gene calls are TRBV11-2 and TRBJ2-7; D call uncertain. Germline V gene data show CDR1 as SGHAT and CDR2 as FQNNGV. The CDR3 consists of 12 residues. V was shortened by 5 bases and J by 2 bases, with 7 bases between the two germline ends. In DNA form, the CDR3 reads TGTGCCAGCAGCCCAGGACCCTACGAGCAGTACTTC. Its protein product is CASSPGPYEQYF.

The sample holds a few counts of this clonotype. This chain links TRBV5-1 with TRBJ2-3, with 11 bases matching TRBD2. Germline V gene sequence: CDR1 SGHRS, CDR2 YFSETQ. The J segment lost 7 bases and the V segment lost 4 bases, leaving 11 bases of the junction unmatched. The CDR3 is 16 amino acids. The CDR3 bases are TGCGCCAGCAGCGGATCACTAGCGGGGGATCGTAATACGCAGTATTTT. Amino acids: CASSGSLAGDRNTQYF.

By frequency in the sample, this clonotype is medium-sized. CDR3 amino acids: CRAAGVSAQFF. As DNA, the CDR3 is TGCAGGGCCGCGGGGGTTAGTGCGCAGTTCTTC. This chain joins TRBV20-1 and TRBJ2-1; TRBD2 matches at 7 bases. Germline V gene sequence: CDR1 DFQATT, CDR2 SNEGSKA (reference sequence). The CDR3 totals 11 residues.

This clonotype is medium-sized. The J gene is TRBJ2-7, the V gene TRBV27; TRBD1 aligns across 12 bases. The CDR3 runs 15 residues. J gave up 2 bases and V 6 bases, and 5 bases lay outside the gene matches. CDR1 and CDR2 from the germline V gene are MNHEY and SMNVEV (reference sequence). The CDR3 region has the DNA TGTGCCAGCAGCTACCGGGACAGGGGGCCCTACGAGCAGTACTTC. Translating it yields CASSYRDRGPYEQYF.

This clonotype was observed a few times. V gene TRBV7-2 combines with J gene TRBJ2-1, with TRBD1 matching 7 bases. V gave up 3 bases and J gave up 2 bases; unmatched junction bases: 4. In germline, CDR1 is SGHTA, CDR2 FQGNSA. CDR3 length: 15 amino acids. The CDR3 coding sequence is TGTGCCAGCAGCTTGCCCGGGACAGCCTACAATGAGCAGTTCTTC. It encodes CASSLPGTAYNEQFF.

V gene TRBV28 combines with J gene TRBJ2-1, with D possibly TRBD2 on 5 matching bases. Germline lookup yields CDR1 MDHEN and CDR2 SYDVKM. The CDR3 has 13 amino acids. Trimming cost V 6 bases and J 3 bases, with 9 bases left between them. The CDR3 is CASRETSYNEQFF. CDR3 sequence (DNA): TGTGCCAGCAGGGAAACTAGCTACAATGAGCAGTTCTTC. Complete variable domain (other parts from reference TRBV28 and TRBJ2-1): DVKVTQSSRYLVKRTGEKVFLECVQDMDHENMFWYRQDPGLGLRLIYFSYDVKMKEKGDIPEGYSVSREKKERFSLILESASTNQTSMYLCASRETSYNEQFFGPGTRLTVL.

This clonotype was counted between two and nine times. The rearrangement links TRBV4-1 to TRBJ2-5; 13 bases are a match to TRBD2. The ends lost 2 bases at V and 0 bases at J; junction bases unmatched: 6. Germline CDR1 MGHRA, CDR2 YSYEKL. The CDR3 consists of 18 residues. DNA of the CDR3: TGCGCCAGCAGCCAACGACTAGCGGGGGGCGACTACCAAGAGACCCAGTACTTC. Its translation: CASSQRLAGGDYQETQYF.

The chain employs TRBV25-1 and TRBJ1-2; a possible D gene is TRBD1 (6 bases). The CDR3 sequence is 14 residues long. The ends were cut back, 6 bases at V and 7 bases at J, with 18 bases in the middle. CDR1 and CDR2 from the germline V gene are MGHDK and SYGVNS. The CDR3 nucleotides read TGTGCCAGCAGGCGTCCGGGACAAAGGCTTGGCTACACCTTC. It specifies CASRRPGQRLGYTF.

By proportion, this clonotype is medium-sized. The genes are TRBV7-9 and TRBJ1-2; 7 positions match TRBD1. The V and J ends lost 0 bases and 3 bases, in that order; junction bases with no gene match: 10. Per germline, CDR1 SEHNR and CDR2 FQNEAQ (reference sequence). The CDR3 runs to 17 residues. CDR3 sequence (DNA): TGTGCCAGCAGCTTAGCTCCCGGGAACAGGGGTGACTATGGCTACACCTTC. Its translation is CASSLAPGNRGDYGYTF.

The chain couples TRBV6-1 to TRBJ1-1; D is perhaps TRBD1 (6 bases). The CDR3 sequence is 10 residues long. Trimming removed 6 bases from V and 11 bases from J, with 10 bases in between. CDR1 MNHNS and CDR2 SASEGT come from the germline V gene. The CDR3 DNA follows: TGTGCCAGCAGGGGGGGGGGCGCTTTCTTT. Amino acid sequence: CASRGGGAFF.

The CDR3 nucleotides read TGTGCCAGCAGCCGATTAGTCGGGGCCGTTAGACGCACAGATACGCAGTATTTT. As protein: CASSRLVGAVRRTDTQYF. The chain couples TRBV7-9 to TRBJ2-3; D is perhaps TRBD1 or TRBD2 (5 bases each). V lost 5 bases and J lost 1, with 22 bases in between. The CDR3 spans 18 residues. The germline gives CDR1 SEHNR, CDR2 FQNEAQ (reference sequence).

The CDR3 is CASSEDRNEQFF. CDR3 nucleotide sequence: TGTGCCAGCAGTGAAGACCGGAATGAGCAGTTCTTC. V is TRBV6-1 and J is TRBJ2-1, with D unclear. Per the germline V gene, CDR1 is MNHNS and CDR2 is SASEGT. The CDR3 length is 12 residues. V was shortened by 1 base and J by 7 bases, with 5 bases between the two germline ends.

This clonotype is termed medium-sized. V and J are TRBV20-1 and TRBJ2-7; a weak D match, TRBD2 (5 bases). The length of the CDR3 is 11 residues. Trimming removed 6 bases at V and 5 bases at J, with 11 bases between. CDR1 is DFQATT, CDR2 SNEGSKA, per germline (reference sequence). The CDR3 spells CSASPGDEQYF. In DNA form, the CDR3 reads TGCAGTGCCTCGCCCGGGGACGAGCAGTACTTC.

The V call is TRBV28, the J call TRBJ2-1; D gene ambiguous. This CDR3 has 15 amino acids. V shed 3 bases and J shed 4 bases, with 13 bases lying between them. The germline V gene encodes CDR1 MDHEN and CDR2 SYDVKM. CDR3: CASSFTEKIYNEQFF. CDR3 in DNA: TGTGCCAGCAGTTTTACAGAGAAGATATACAATGAGCAGTTCTTC.

V usage is TRBV24-1 and J usage is TRBJ2-7, with 8 bases matching TRBD2. V lost 6 bases, J lost 1 base, and 1 base stayed unmatched. The CDR3 covers 13 residues. Germline lookup yields CDR1 KGHDR and CDR2 SFDVKD. This CDR3 is CATSSGGSYEQYF. Written as DNA, the CDR3 is TGTGCCACCAGTTCGGGGGGGTCCTACGAGCAGTACTTC.

The J gene is TRBJ2-3, the V gene TRBV11-3; tentative D call: TRBD2 (6 bases). Germline assignment: CDR1 SGHNT and CDR2 YENEEA. Trimming removed 3 bases from V and 2 bases from J, with 18 bases in between. The CDR3 consists of 17 residues. The CDR3 loop reads CASSLNGGGAITDTQYF. Written as DNA, the CDR3 is TGTGCCAGCAGCTTGAACGGTGGCGGGGCCATCACAGATACGCAGTATTTT.

V gene TRBV19 combines with J gene TRBJ2-1; TRBD1 matches at 9 bases. Germline V gives CDR1 LNHDA, CDR2 SQIVND (reference sequence). V dropped 8 bases and J dropped 0; count of bases not matched to a gene: 11. CDR3 length: 17 amino acids. DNA for the CDR3: TGTGCCAGTCGGAAGGGACAGGGCCACAGCTCCTACAATGAGCAGTTCTTC. Its translation is CASRKGQGHSSYNEQFF.